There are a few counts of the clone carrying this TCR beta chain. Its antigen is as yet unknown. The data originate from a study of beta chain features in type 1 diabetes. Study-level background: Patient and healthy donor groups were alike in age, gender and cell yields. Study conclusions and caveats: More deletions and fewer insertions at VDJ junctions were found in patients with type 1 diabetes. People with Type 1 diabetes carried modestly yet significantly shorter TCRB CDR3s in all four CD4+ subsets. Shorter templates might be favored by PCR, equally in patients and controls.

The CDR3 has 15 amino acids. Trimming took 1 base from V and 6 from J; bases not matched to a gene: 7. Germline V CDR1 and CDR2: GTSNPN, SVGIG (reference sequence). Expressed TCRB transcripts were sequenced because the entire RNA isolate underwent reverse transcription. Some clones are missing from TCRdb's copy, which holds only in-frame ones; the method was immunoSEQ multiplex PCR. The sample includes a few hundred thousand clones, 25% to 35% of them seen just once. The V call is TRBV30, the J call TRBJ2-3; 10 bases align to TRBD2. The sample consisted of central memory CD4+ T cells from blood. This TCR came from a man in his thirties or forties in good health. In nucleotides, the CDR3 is TGTGCCTGGAGTGGAAGCGGGAGGGCCGGGGATACGCAGTATTTT. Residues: CAWSGSGRAGDTQYF.